This T cell receptor beta chain was sequenced during a study of TIL therapy for anti-PD-1-resistant metastatic lung cancer. Study as a whole: Tumors had a median PD-L1 proportion score of about 6.6%. By whole-exome sequencing, median non-synonymous tumor mutation burden was around 1.5 mutations per megabase.

As to time point: pre-treatment sample, taken before nivolumab and TIL therapy. Per germline, CDR1 MNHEY and CDR2 SVGAGI. CDR3 length: 13 amino acids. Between the trimmed V and J ends, which lost 5 bases and 5 bases, there was a span of 13 bases. The libraries were made with immunoSEQ v3. Sequencing depth was 2 million to 2.5 million read pairs for survey level, roughly 5-6.5 million for deep. Method: immunoSEQ multiplex PCR; TCRdb's copy keeps in-frame clones and lacks some. The data show approximately 10,000 clones, over 70% seen once. This clonotype was sampled from a person aged 25-85 years with non-small cell lung cancer. The input for sequencing was blood, taken at baseline. This sequence joins TRBV6-5 and TRBJ2-7; D is undetermined. The CDR3 nucleotides are TGTGCCAGCAGTCCCTCGGGTGGGAACGAGCAGTACTTC. This codes for CASSPSGGNEQYF.